This T cell receptor (beta chain) emerged from a study of blood T cell repertoires in COVID-19. In the study overall: Sites across the United States, Italy and Spain contributed samples from acute and convalescent COVID-19. T cells, B-cell-depleted T cells, or PBMCs supplied cDNA or gDNA.

Original methodology: By means of reference gene primer amplification, nucleated cell counts were estimated. The method was immunoSEQ multiplex PCR; TCRdb's version includes in-frame clones alone and lacks a portion of them. The V and J calls and clone size were taken over from that table, and D and trimming were inferred from the DNA. The sample consists of fewer than 200,000 clones, around 83% of them appearing once. This clone showed up just a few times. Clinical history reported by participants formed the basis on which cohorts were assigned. Germline CDR1 reads DFQATT; CDR2 reads SNEGSKA (reference sequence). J was trimmed by 1 base and V by 3 bases; bases with no gene match: 6. CDR3 length: 15 residues.

This TCR was recovered from a woman between 50 and 59 years old in a cohort exposed to, infected with or recovered from COVID-19 (not recorded which). V gene TRBV20-1 combines with J gene TRBJ2-1; TRBD2 matches at 7 bases. Sequences were obtained from PBMCs or T cells enriched from blood (not recorded which). The CDR3 is CSASGSSGSYNEQFF. CDR3 sequence (DNA): TGCAGTGCTAGTGGGTCTAGCGGTTCCTACAATGAGCAGTTCTTC.